This T cell receptor (beta chain) appears in the sequencing data of a study of blood T cell repertoires in COVID-19. For the study at large: The United States, Italy and Spain supplied acute and convalescent COVID-19 samples.

Trimming removed 5 bases at V and 5 bases at J, with 7 bases between. Germline values: CDR1 SGHRS, CDR2 YFSETQ. The CDR3 contains 12 residues. Original data processing: Amplification of reference gene primers was used by the study to estimate nucleated cell counts. TCRdb's table, derived via immunoSEQ multiplex PCR, lists solely in-frame clones and lacks some. V and J calls and clone size follow that table, whereas D and trimming were derived from the DNA. The sample shows about 120,000 clones, approximately 90% of them seen only once. The sample holds a few counts of this clone. This TCR was recovered from a man aged 45-65 years with acute or convalescent COVID-19. The V and J genes are TRBV5-1 and TRBJ2-2; D possibly corresponds to TRBD2 (6 bases). Sequenced: peripheral blood. For the CDR3, the DNA is TGCGCCAGCAGGGAGGGGACCGGGGAGCTGTTTTTT. Protein product: CASREGTGELFF. Using reference TRBV5-1 and TRBJ2-2 for the parts outside the CDR3, the full variable domain is KAGVTQTPRYLIKTRGQQVTLSCSPISGHRSVSWYQQTPGQGLQFLFEYFSETQRNKGNFPGRFSGRQFSNSRSEMNVSTLELGDSALYLCASREGTGELFFGEGSRLTVL.